Sequencing of this T cell receptor beta chain was carried out in a study of shared clonotypes between healthy human individuals. The CDR3 covers 15 residues. From germline, CDR1 is SGHVS and CDR2 FNYEAQ. After removal of 4 bases from V and 9 bases from J, the junction contained 8 bases not matched to a gene. TCRdb keeps only in-frame clones here, not all; method: immunoSEQ multiplex PCR. The sample carries 1,400,000 or so clones, around 98.5% recorded once. The chain carries TRBV7-6 and TRBJ2-1; 11 bases align to TRBD2. The sample was naive CD4+ T cells sorted from blood. As to subset: CD45RA+ positively selected. This clonotype originated in a man aged 25-45 years in good health. CDR3 loop: CASSSLAGGVSEQFF. The CDR3 nucleotides read TGTGCCAGCAGCTCCCTAGCGGGAGGCGTCAGTGAGCAGTTCTTC.